This TCR beta chain was observed in a study of CD8 T cells in ankylosing spondylitis. Study conclusions and caveats: What seemed typical of ankylosing spondylitis blood was a TCR beta motif built from under 10 highly homologous variants.

In regard to this clonotype: Its antigen is unidentified.

For TCR beta, libraries came from quantitative 5'-RACE with molecular barcodes. TCRdb ran MiXCR on the 5' RACE reads and lists one entry per CDR3 protein. Found here are around 390,000 distinct CDR3 sequences, around 22% of them singletons; the top ten hold roughly a sixth. The CDR3 sequence is 16 residues long. V was trimmed by 2 bases and J by 7 bases, leaving 18 bases between them. From germline, CDR1 is SGHRS and CDR2 YFSETQ. Sequencing was carried out using blood, either unsorted or a sorted T cell fraction (not recorded which). V usage is TRBV5-1 and J usage is TRBJ2-2; D is possibly TRBD1 (5 bases). The receptor was isolated from a male donor with ankylosing spondylitis. DNA for the CDR3: TGCGCCAGCAGCTTCTCCAGGGCTGTTTGGGTCGGGGAGCTGTTTTTT. Protein: CASSFSRAVWVGELFF. Full variable domain (remainder filled in from reference TRBV5-1 and TRBJ2-2): KAGVTQTPRYLIKTRGQQVTLSCSPISGHRSVSWYQQTPGQGLQFLFEYFSETQRNKGNFPGRFSGRQFSNSRSEMNVSTLELGDSALYLCASSFSRAVWVGELFFGEGSRLTVL.